This entry describes one T cell receptor beta chain. What it recognizes is unknown. J lost 1 base, V lost 6 bases, and 8 bases had no gene match. The CDR3 consists of 16 residues. These data belong to a study of T-cell reconstitution after alpha-beta-depleted transplantation in children. Whole-study results and caveats: In patients about two months after transplant, alpha-beta T cells reportedly arose from several hundred expanded graft clones. Among T cells one year after transplant, newly produced cells accounted for most counts and diversity.

Unique molecular identifiers featured in how the TCRbeta library was prepared. One entry per CDR3 protein results from TCRdb running MiXCR on the PCR reads. The table records about 240,000 distinct CDR3 sequences, under 30% of them present only once. This TCR came from a girl aged 2-10 years with Fanconi anemia, due to receive a stem cell transplant. This chain joins TRBV12-3 or TRBV12-4 and TRBJ2-1, with TRBD2 matching 8 bases. The material sequenced was PBMCs, taken before TCRalphabeta/CD19-depleted stem cell transplant. The CDR3 loop is CASRAQGLGSYNEQFF. Here the CDR3 DNA reads TGTGCCAGCAGAGCGCAGGGACTAGGGTCCTACAATGAGCAGTTCTTC.